The 25 T cell receptor beta chains presented below share a single source sample, sequenced in a study of blood T cell repertoires in COVID-19. TCRdb's table, derived via immunoSEQ multiplex PCR, lists solely in-frame clones and lacks some. The sample shows approximately 150,000 clones, about 87% of them seen only once. Sequencing was performed on peripheral blood. The source of these receptors is a human donor with COVID-19, enrolled during active disease. The donor label of this sample is uncertain.

This clone was recorded many times. This chain joins TRBV5-1 and TRBJ1-1; D not resolved. The germline V gene has CDR1 SGHRS and CDR2 YFSETQ. Trimming took off 3 bases at V and 1 base at J, with 13 bases between the two ends. The CDR3 has 15 residues. The CDR3 nucleotides are TGCGCCAGCAGCTCCACCCTTGGAGAGAACACTGAAGCTTTCTTT. As protein: CASSSTLGENTEAFF.

This chain joins TRBV28 and TRBJ2-1, with TRBD1 identical over 8 bases. This CDR3 has 16 residues. Germline CDR1 and CDR2: MDHEN and SYDVKM. The CDR3 sequence: CGVVNGRTGKGNEQFF. The CDR3 region has the DNA TGTGGGGTCGTGAATGGCAGGACAGGGAAGGGCAATGAGCAGTTCTTC. The full variable domain, rest sourced from reference TRBV28 and TRBJ2-1, is DVKVTQSSRYLVKRTGEKVFLECVQDMDHENMFWYRQDPGLGLRLIYFSYDVKMKEKGDIPEGYSVSREKKERFSLILESASTNQTSMYLCGVVNGRTGKGNEQFFGPGTRLTVL.

The chain couples TRBV29-1 to TRBJ1-2; D not certain. Trimming left V 4 bases short and J 5 bases short, with 11 bases between. This CDR3 region has 12 residues. Germline V gene data show CDR1 as SQVTM and CDR2 as ANQGSEA. The CDR3 loop reads CSVGADRYGYTF. DNA of the CDR3: TGCAGCGTTGGGGCAGACCGATATGGCTACACCTTC.

The gene calls are TRBV18 and TRBJ1-2, with 7 bases lining up with TRBD1. Germline CDR1 is KGHSH and CDR2 is LQKENI. CDR3 length: 14 residues. V lost 3 bases and J lost 3; bases outside the gene matches: 4. The CDR3 loop reads CASSPLDRDYGYTF. In nucleotides, the CDR3 is TGTGCCAGCTCACCCCTCGACAGGGACTATGGCTACACCTTC.

The chain uses TRBV3-1 (or the pseudogene TRBV3-2) and TRBJ1-2, with 7 bases aligning to TRBD1. The trim removed 0 bases at V and 6 bases at J, leaving 7 bases unmatched. This CDR3 region has 15 residues. The germline V gene has CDR1 LGHDT and CDR2 YNNKEL (reference sequence). CDR3 loop: CASSQDGVGGDGYTF. CDR3 DNA sequence: TGTGCCAGCAGCCAAGATGGGGTAGGGGGCGATGGCTACACCTTC.

This rearrangement joins TRBV19 to TRBJ1-1; tentatively, D is TRBD1 (6 bases). From germline, CDR1 is LNHDA and CDR2 SQIVND (reference sequence). The CDR3 runs to 12 residues. Trimming shortened V by 6 bases and J by 8 bases, and 13 bases separated the two germline ends. The CDR3 sequence is CASSYRAGEAFF. The CDR3 DNA is TGTGCCAGTAGCTACAGGGCCGGCGAAGCTTTCTTT. The whole variable domain, filled in from reference TRBV19 and TRBJ1-1, reads DGGITQSPKYLFRKEGQNVTLSCEQNLNHDAMYWYRQDPGQGLRLIYYSQIVNDFQKGDIAEGYSVSREKKESFPLTVTSAQKNPTAFYLCASSYRAGEAFFGQGTRLTVV.

The gene calls are TRBV7-9 and TRBJ1-4; 10 bases are a match to TRBD1. The CDR3 is 14 residues long. Germline V gene data show CDR1 as SEHNR and CDR2 as FQNEAQ (reference sequence). The V gene end was trimmed by 11 bases and the J gene end by 7 bases; junction bases not matched to a gene: 10. CDR3 DNA: TGTGCCTCAACCCGGGACAGGGGCACTGAAAAACTGTTTTTT. This sequence encodes CASTRDRGTEKLFF.

The rearrangement joins TRBV4-2 to TRBJ2-1, with D unclear. V was clipped by 0 bases and J by 10 bases, with 13 bases between them. CDR1 is LGHNA, CDR2 YNFKEQ, per germline. The CDR3 spans 14 residues. CDR3 loop: CASSQDLSEREQFF. DNA of the CDR3: TGTGCCAGCAGCCAAGACCTCTCGGAGAGGGAGCAGTTCTTC.

This clone showed up just once. CDR3 in DNA: TGTGCCAGCAGCCTGAGAGGAGGGGTCAAAAACATTCAGTACTTC. It codes for CASSLRGGVKNIQYF. The chain recombines TRBV3-1 (or the pseudogene TRBV3-2) with TRBJ2-4, with a tentative D call TRBD2 (6 bases). V was clipped by 4 bases and J by 3 bases, with 13 bases between them. The CDR3 runs to 15 residues. Germline-derived CDR1 and CDR2 are LGHDT and YNNKEL (reference sequence).

The rearrangement uses TRBV9 and TRBJ1-1; a possible D gene is TRBD1 (6 bases). Looked up from germline, CDR1 is SGDLS and CDR2 is YYNGEE. Trimming pared 3 bases from V and 1 base from J, leaving 16 bases between. The CDR3 consists of 16 residues. In nucleotides, the CDR3 is TGTGCCAGCAGCGATAACAGGGAACCGGGGAACACTGAAGCTTTCTTT. Translating it yields CASSDNREPGNTEAFF.

The chain employs TRBV5-5 and TRBJ1-5; the D is unclear. Germline V gives CDR1 SGHKS, CDR2 YYEKEE (reference sequence). Trimming shortened V by 0 bases and J by 6 bases, and 10 bases separated the two germline ends. The CDR3 totals 14 residues. Here the CDR3 reads CASSLEAGSQPQHF. The DNA of the CDR3 is TGTGCCAGCAGCTTGGAGGCAGGTAGTCAGCCCCAGCATTTT.

The chain recombines TRBV18 with TRBJ1-2; weak D call: TRBD1 (5 bases). The V gene's germline CDR1 is KGHSH and CDR2 LQKENI. The CDR3 sequence is 15 residues long. V was cut by 3 bases and J by 7 bases, with 18 bases left in between. The CDR3 spells CASSPDSGGKGGYTF. The CDR3 bases are TGTGCCAGCTCACCGGACTCGGGGGGGAAAGGTGGCTACACCTTC.

The chain is built from TRBV19 and TRBJ1-4, with a tentative D call TRBD1 (6 bases). The V and J ends lost 9 bases and 8 bases respectively, with 16 bases between them. CDR1 and CDR2 from the germline V gene are LNHDA and SQIVND (reference sequence). The CDR3 has 13 amino acids. CDR3 sequence reads: CASRKGVEEKLFF. The CDR3 coding sequence is TGTGCCAGCCGAAAGGGGGTCGAAGAAAAACTGTTTTTT.

J is TRBJ2-7 and V is TRBV2; weak D call: TRBD2 (5 bases). With 10 bases removed from V and 0 bases from J, the gap between germline ends came to 16 bases. The CDR3 extends over 14 amino acids. Germline CDR1 and CDR2: SNHLY and FYNNEI. The CDR3 DNA reads as TGTGCCACCCAGAGGGAACTCAACTCCTACGAGCAGTACTTC. Translation: CATQRELNSYEQYF.

The chain is built from TRBV4-2 and TRBJ1-6; 7 bases fit TRBD1. CDR1 and CDR2 (germline): LGHNA, YNFKEQ. With 0 bases clipped from V and 10 bases from J, the junction kept 9 bases outside the gene matches. The CDR3 extends over 16 amino acids. CDR3 sequence (DNA): TGTGCCAGCAGCCAAGATTTGGAAGGGGGCCGATCACCCCTCCACTTT. Amino acids: CASSQDLEGGRSPLHF.

CDR3 sequence reads: CASSQGSNEQFF. CDR3 DNA: TGTGCCAGCAGCCAAGGGAGCAATGAGCAGTTCTTC. V usage is TRBV3-1 (or the pseudogene TRBV3-2) and J usage is TRBJ2-1; D is unresolved. Germline V gene sequence: CDR1 LGHDT, CDR2 YNNKEL (reference sequence). The CDR3 covers 12 residues. Trimming stripped 1 base from V and 6 bases from J, with 4 bases between.

The chain links TRBV5-1 to TRBJ2-7, with TRBD1 matching over 9 bases. V was clipped by 4 bases and J by 3 bases; unmatched bases: 8. This CDR3 has 15 amino acids. The V gene's germline CDR1 is SGHRS and CDR2 YFSETQ. The CDR3 coding sequence is TGCGCCAGCAGCCCGGGGGGACAGGGAGGCTACGAGCAGTACTTC. This codes for CASSPGGQGGYEQYF.

This clone was counted once. Here the CDR3 reads CASTVQGNQETQYF. The CDR3 nucleotides are TGTGCCAGCACCGTTCAGGGAAACCAAGAGACCCAGTACTTC. The genes are TRBV2 and TRBJ2-5; maybe TRBD1 (5 bases). Per the germline V gene, CDR1 is SNHLY and CDR2 is FYNNEI. The CDR3 runs 14 residues. Trimming left V 7 bases short and J 0 bases short, with 12 bases between.

V gene TRBV4-1 combines with J gene TRBJ2-4; 7 nucleotides line up with TRBD1. Trimming at V came to 5 bases and at J to 12 bases, leaving 19 bases not matched to a gene. The germline V gene encodes CDR1 MGHRA and CDR2 YSYEKL. This CDR3 has 16 residues. CDR3 DNA: TGCGCCAGCAGCTCCGGATCAACCCGGGACAGTCCCTATCAGTACTTC. This sequence encodes CASSSGSTRDSPYQYF.

This clone was counted between two and nine times. The chain joins TRBV27 to TRBJ1-2; maybe TRBD1 (6 bases). Germline values: CDR1 MNHEY, CDR2 SMNVEV (reference sequence). The CDR3 is made up of 14 amino acids. Deletions cut 5 bases from V and 7 bases from J, with 17 bases between. The CDR3 DNA reads TGTGCCAGCAGTATCTCAGGGGCCAGCAGTGGCTACACCTTC. It is translated as CASSISGASSGYTF.

V usage is TRBV10-3 and J usage is TRBJ2-7, with D tentatively TRBD1 (6 bases). This CDR3 has 15 amino acids. CDR1 and CDR2 from the germline V gene are ENHRY and SYGVKD. Deletions cut 6 bases from V and 4 bases from J, with 19 bases between. CDR3 coding DNA: TGTGCCATCAGCCCGAGGCCAGGGGACGAATACGAGCAGTACTTC. Its translation is CAISPRPGDEYEQYF.

The V gene is TRBV19, the J gene TRBJ2-5; a weak D match, TRBD2 (5 bases). CDR1 and CDR2 (germline): LNHDA, SQIVND (reference sequence). Trimming removed 6 bases from V and 5 bases from J, with 16 bases in between. The CDR3 length is 14 residues. The CDR3 sequence is CASRPLGGGETQYF. In DNA, the CDR3 is TGTGCCAGTAGGCCCCTAGGTGGCGGGGAGACCCAGTACTTC.

The CDR3 reads CASRSLGGAAFF. CDR3 coding DNA: TGTGCCAGCAGGAGTTTAGGGGGAGCAGCTTTCTTT. The V call is TRBV12-3 or TRBV12-4, the J call TRBJ1-1, with D tentatively TRBD1 (6 bases). V lost 6 bases and J lost 10, with 15 bases in between. The CDR3 consists of 12 residues.

The V gene is TRBV6-4, the J gene TRBJ2-3; 9 bases agree with TRBD2. From germline, CDR1 is MRHNA and CDR2 SNTAGT. This CDR3 has 15 amino acids. V gave up 3 bases and J gave up 5 bases; unmatched junction bases: 6. This CDR3 is CASSEGGGAGDTQYF. The CDR3 DNA reads TGTGCCAGCAGTGAGGGCGGGGGGGCCGGAGATACGCAGTATTTT.

The genes are TRBV19 and TRBJ1-5; 7 bases fit TRBD1. The CDR3 sequence is 14 residues long. Germline loops: CDR1 LNHDA, CDR2 SQIVND (reference sequence). The J segment lost 4 bases and the V segment lost 5 bases, leaving 5 bases of the junction unmatched. This chain's CDR3 is CASSPGTENQPQHF. CDR3 DNA: TGTGCCAGTAGTCCCGGGACAGAGAATCAGCCCCAGCATTTT.